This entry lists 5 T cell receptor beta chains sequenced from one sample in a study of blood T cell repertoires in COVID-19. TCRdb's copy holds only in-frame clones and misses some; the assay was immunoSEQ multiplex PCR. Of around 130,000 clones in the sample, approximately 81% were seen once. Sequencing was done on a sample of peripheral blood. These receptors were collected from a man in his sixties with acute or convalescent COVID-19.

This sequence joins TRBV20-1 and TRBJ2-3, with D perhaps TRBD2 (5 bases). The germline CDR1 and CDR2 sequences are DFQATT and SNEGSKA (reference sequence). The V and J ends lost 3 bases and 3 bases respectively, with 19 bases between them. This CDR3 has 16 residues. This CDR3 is CSASKAEMGRTDTQYF. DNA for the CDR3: TGCAGTGCTAGTAAAGCGGAAATGGGTAGGACAGATACGCAGTATTTT.

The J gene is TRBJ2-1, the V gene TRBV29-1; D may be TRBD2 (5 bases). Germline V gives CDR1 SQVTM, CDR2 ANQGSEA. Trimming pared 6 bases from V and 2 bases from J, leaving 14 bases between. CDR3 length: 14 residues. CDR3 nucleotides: TGCAGCGTACCCGGGCTAGCCACCTACAATGAGCAGTTCTTC. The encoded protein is CSVPGLATYNEQFF.

This CDR3 reads CASSPAGTGTYSNQPQHF. DNA for the CDR3: TGTGCCAGTAGCCCAGCTGGGACAGGGACATATAGCAATCAGCCCCAGCATTTT. V and J are TRBV19 and TRBJ1-5; TRBD1 matches at 9 bases. V lost 6 bases, J lost 0 bases, and 12 bases stayed unmatched. The CDR3 totals 18 residues. Germline V gene lookup returns CDR1 LNHDA and CDR2 SQIVND (reference sequence).

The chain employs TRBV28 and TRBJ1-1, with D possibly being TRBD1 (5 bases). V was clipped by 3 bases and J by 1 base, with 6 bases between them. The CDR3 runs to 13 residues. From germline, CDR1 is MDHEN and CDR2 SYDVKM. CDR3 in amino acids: CASSLTANTEAFF. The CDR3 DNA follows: TGTGCCAGCAGTTTGACAGCGAACACTGAAGCTTTCTTT.

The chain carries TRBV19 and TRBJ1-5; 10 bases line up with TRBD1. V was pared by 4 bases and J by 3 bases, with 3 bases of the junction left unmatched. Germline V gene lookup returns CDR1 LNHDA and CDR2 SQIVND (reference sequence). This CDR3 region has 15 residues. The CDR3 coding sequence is TGTGCCAGTAGTAGGACAGGGGGGAACAATCAGCCCCAGCATTTT. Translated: CASSRTGGNNQPQHF.